This is a list of T cell receptor beta chains from one sample in a study of T cell responses to AZD1222 COVID-19 vaccine. Clones were sequenced by immunoSEQ multiplex PCR, and TCRdb holds only the in-frame ones, with some missing. The sample shows more than 95,000 clones, about 93% of them seen only once. The sequencing here drew on peripheral blood, taken on day 0 of AZD1222 vaccination. Receptor source: an adult in good health. Both conserved end residues are trimmed from each CDR3. The order of the fields is V gene, CDR3 protein.

v_gene: TRBV2; CDR3aa: ASSLDFSANTGELF
v_gene: TRBV7-2; CDR3aa: ASSLQGRYPEAF
v_gene: TRBV24-1; CDR3aa: ATPLPPQRATGGRPSTSVY
v_gene: TRBV30; CDR3aa: AWDRGVGTEAF
v_gene: TRBV2; CDR3aa: ASSTSNQPQH
v_gene: TRBV10-2; CDR3aa: ASRTSGNTDTQY
v_gene: TRBV7-7; CDR3aa: ASSLDSGIRPNEQF
v_gene: TRBV28; CDR3aa: ASSLSRGTEF
v_gene: TRBV5-1; CDR3aa: ASSSVRQGGNSPLH
v_gene: TRBV9; CDR3aa: ASSVSLATAGNTIY
v_gene: TRBV6-1; CDR3aa: ASSGFQGSGANVLT
v_gene: TRBV11-1; CDR3aa: ASSLRTGNTGELF
v_gene: TRBV7-3; CDR3aa: ASSLPQVPHYEQY
v_gene: TRBV18; CDR3aa: ASSYEEAPYTGELF
v_gene: TRBV18; CDR3aa: ASSQGTGTSGRDTQY
v_gene: TRBV6-5; CDR3aa: ASMGGDTDEKLF
v_gene: TRBV4-1; CDR3aa: ASSDTRGGAQPQH
v_gene: TRBV7-9; CDR3aa: ASSPPSTKPYEQY
v_gene: TRBV19; CDR3aa: ASSIGWGVDEQF
v_gene: TRBV21-1; CDR3aa: ASKGRRVYEQY
v_gene: TRBV7-2; CDR3aa: ASIRSVQETQY
v_gene: TRBV6-5; CDR3aa: ASSPTGGDNSPLH
v_gene: TRBV19; CDR3aa: ASYPTGTGDVQPQH
v_gene: TRBV19; CDR3aa: ASKGIGNPSPLH
v_gene: TRBV10-3; CDR3aa: AISHRAGERSDTQY